These 19 T cell receptor beta chains came from one sample sequenced in a study of cytomegalovirus exposure and HLA in healthy donors. The PCR made use of 60 Vbeta and 13 Jbeta primers. TCRdb's copy holds only in-frame clones and misses some; the assay was immunoSEQ multiplex PCR. The data show roughly 130,000 clones, about 78% seen once. Sequenced sample: PBMCs. These receptors were collected from a human donor in good health.

The J gene is TRBJ1-1, the V gene TRBV5-1; 7 positions agree with TRBD1. The J segment lost 6 bases and the V segment lost 2 bases, leaving 7 bases of the junction unmatched. Germline V gene lookup returns CDR1 SGHRS and CDR2 YFSETQ. CDR3 length equals 14 residues. CDR3 nucleotides: TGCGCCAGCAGCTTTAGACAGGGAAGTGCTGAAGCTTTCTTT. Residues: CASSFRQGSAEAFF.

The chain employs TRBV7-2 and TRBJ2-1; TRBD2 agrees at 7 bases. Germline V lookup: CDR1 SGHTA, CDR2 FQGNSA. There are 12 residues in the CDR3. V gave up 4 bases and J gave up 7 bases; unmatched junction bases: 1. CDR3 sequence reads: CASSSRGNEQFF. The DNA of the CDR3 is TGTGCCAGCAGCTCGCGGGGGAATGAGCAGTTCTTC.

This chain links TRBV5-1 with TRBJ2-5, with TRBD1 identical over 9 bases. This CDR3 region has 14 residues. CDR1 is SGHRS and CDR2 is YFSETQ in the germline V gene. J gave up 5 bases and V 3 bases, and 5 bases lay outside the gene matches. The CDR3 loop is CASSSTGGKETQYF. DNA of the CDR3: TGCGCCAGCAGCTCGACAGGGGGTAAGGAGACCCAGTACTTC.

This chain's CDR3 is CASSFSGGGSTEAFF. The CDR3 DNA reads TGTGCCAGCAGCTTTTCAGGGGGCGGGAGCACTGAAGCTTTCTTT. The chain is built from TRBV5-4 and TRBJ1-1; 8 nucleotides align to TRBD1. The V segment lost 2 bases and the J segment 4 bases; nucleotides outside the gene matches: 7. Germline CDR1 and CDR2: SGHNT and YYREEE (reference sequence). The CDR3 consists of 15 residues.

The chain joins TRBV29-1 to TRBJ1-2; 9 bases are a match to TRBD1. This CDR3 has 16 residues. Germline V gene lookup returns CDR1 SQVTM and CDR2 ANQGSEA. J was trimmed by 2 bases and V by 3 bases; bases with no gene match: 10. The CDR3 DNA is TGCAGCGTTGAGGGGGGACAGGGCGGTCAAAACTATGGCTACACCTTC. Amino acids: CSVEGGQGGQNYGYTF.

This clone has a handful of counts. The chain links TRBV7-2 to TRBJ2-1; 7 bases are shared with TRBD2. The ends lost 1 base at V and 0 bases at J; junction bases unmatched: 9. Per the germline V gene, CDR1 is SGHTA and CDR2 is FQGNSA. CDR3 length equals 18 residues. CDR3 coding DNA: TGTGCCAGCAGCTTAGGACTAGCCCCCCCTAGCTCCTACAATGAGCAGTTCTTC. Residues: CASSLGLAPPSSYNEQFF.

The chain uses TRBV7-2 and TRBJ2-3; weak D call: TRBD2 (5 bases). Germline V gene sequence: CDR1 SGHTA, CDR2 FQGNSA. Trimming shortened V by 1 base and J by 2 bases, and 10 bases separated the two germline ends. The CDR3 is made up of 15 amino acids. Written as DNA, the CDR3 is TGTGCCAGCAGCTTAGAGGCAGACTACACAGATACGCAGTATTTT. Translation: CASSLEADYTDTQYF.

The chain combines TRBV14 with TRBJ2-7; D gene uncertain. Per the germline V gene, CDR1 is SGHDN and CDR2 is FVKESK. V lost 4 bases and J 0 bases, leaving 16 bases between the germline ends. The length of the CDR3 is 16 residues. Here the CDR3 reads CASSPEPGQSSYEQYF. CDR3 sequence (DNA): TGTGCCAGCAGCCCCGAGCCGGGTCAGAGCTCCTACGAGCAGTACTTC.

This clone was found a few times. The chain employs TRBV19 and TRBJ2-7, with 8 positions matching TRBD1. V lost 5 bases, J lost 4 bases, and 10 bases stayed unmatched. Germline CDR1 is LNHDA and CDR2 is SQIVND (reference sequence). CDR3 length: 15 residues. This CDR3 reads CASSPTGGPLYEQYF. For the CDR3, the DNA is TGTGCCAGTAGTCCTACAGGGGGACCCTTGTACGAGCAGTACTTC.

This clone was found once. The chain is built from TRBV9 and TRBJ2-7, with a weak D call TRBD2 (5 bases). This CDR3 contains 14 residues. Germline CDR1 reads SGDLS; CDR2 reads YYNGEE. Trimming removed 0 bases from V and 3 bases from J, with 10 bases in between. Here the CDR3 reads CASSVAGKSYEQYF. In DNA, the CDR3 is TGTGCCAGCAGCGTAGCGGGAAAGAGCTACGAGCAGTACTTC.

V and J are TRBV25-1 and TRBJ2-2; 13 nucleotides align to TRBD2. Germline V lookup: CDR1 MGHDK, CDR2 SYGVNS. The length of the CDR3 is 15 residues. The trim removed 7 bases at V and 10 bases at J, leaving 9 bases unmatched. CDR3 sequence (DNA): TGTGCCAGCACTCCGGGACTAGCGGGAATAGCGGAGCTGTTTTTT. Its protein is CASTPGLAGIAELFF.

This clone was observed a single time. The chain recombines TRBV13 with TRBJ1-2, with 9 bases matching TRBD1. CDR1 and CDR2 (germline): PRHDT, FYEKMQ (reference sequence). There are 13 residues in the CDR3. The V and J ends lost 5 bases and 2 bases, in that order; junction bases with no gene match: 0. The CDR3 sequence is CASSGTGNYGYTF. Written as DNA, the CDR3 is TGTGCCAGCAGCGGGACAGGGAACTATGGCTACACCTTC.

This clone was observed a single time. This chain connects TRBV9 to TRBJ1-5; D might be TRBD1 (5 bases). With 0 bases removed from V and 6 bases from J, the gap between germline ends came to 13 bases. Germline CDR1 is SGDLS and CDR2 is YYNGEE. The length of the CDR3 is 15 residues. In nucleotides, the CDR3 is TGTGCCAGCAGCGTAGAAGGCAGGGCTGGTCAGCCCCAGCATTTT. Amino acids: CASSVEGRAGQPQHF.

Here the CDR3 DNA reads TGTGCCAGCAGCTTGGGGGACAGGGGACACACTGAAGCTTTCTTT. Translating gives CASSLGDRGHTEAFF. The chain joins TRBV5-4 to TRBJ1-1, with TRBD1 matching 10 bases. The CDR3 runs 15 residues. V was clipped by 0 bases and J by 3 bases; unmatched bases: 2. The germline V gene has CDR1 SGHNT and CDR2 YYREEE (reference sequence). Complete variable domain (other parts from reference TRBV5-4 and TRBJ1-1): ETGVTQSPTHLIKTRGQQVTLRCSSQSGHNTVSWYQQALGQGPQFIFQYYREEENGRGNFPPRFSGLQFPNYSSELNVNALELDDSALYLCASSLGDRGHTEAFFGQGTRLTVV.

For this clone: One junction end disagrees with the germline gene, perhaps due to a read error. The chain combines TRBV7-9 with TRBJ1-1; TRBD1 might be the D (6 bases). The germline V gene encodes CDR1 SEHNR and CDR2 FQNEAQ (reference sequence). The CDR3 runs to 14 residues. The CDR3 sequence: CSSSLGWGHTEAFF. The CDR3 nucleotides are TGTTCCAGCAGCTTAGGGTGGGGGCACACTGAAGCTTTCTTT.

The genes are TRBV7-3 and TRBJ1-1; unclear D gene. The CDR3 totals 15 residues. Germline CDR1 is SGHTA and CDR2 is FQGTGA. Trimming stripped 2 bases from V and 0 bases from J, with 10 bases between. CDR3 sequence: CASSLFRDMNTEAFF. The CDR3 DNA is TGTGCCAGCAGCTTATTTCGGGATATGAACACTGAAGCTTTCTTT.

This rearrangement joins TRBV5-4 to TRBJ2-7; TRBD1 aligns across 9 bases. Germline V lookup: CDR1 SGHNT, CDR2 YYREEE (reference sequence). The J segment lost 5 bases and the V segment lost 7 bases, leaving 7 bases of the junction unmatched. The CDR3 contains 13 residues. The CDR3 DNA reads TGTGCCAGCTCCCGGGACAGGGCCCACGAGCAGTACTTC. It translates to CASSRDRAHEQYF. Combining the CDR3 with reference TRBV5-4 and TRBJ2-7 gives the whole variable domain ETGVTQSPTHLIKTRGQQVTLRCSSQSGHNTVSWYQQALGQGPQFIFQYYREEENGRGNFPPRFSGLQFPNYSSELNVNALELDDSALYLCASSRDRAHEQYFGPGTRLTVT.

This chain uses TRBV5-5 with TRBJ2-7; D is unclear. This CDR3 contains 15 residues. The V gene lost 0 bases and the J gene lost 3 bases, with 13 bases spanning the gap. Germline lookup yields CDR1 SGHKS and CDR2 YYEKEE (reference sequence). The CDR3: CASSLDVSPHYEQYF. In DNA, the CDR3 is TGTGCCAGCAGCTTGGACGTGTCCCCACACTACGAGCAGTACTTC.

The CDR3 loop is CASSLVGGGYNEQFF. Here the CDR3 DNA reads TGTGCCAGCAGCTTAGTCGGGGGGGGTTACAATGAGCAGTTCTTC. This chain connects TRBV7-9 to TRBJ2-1; TRBD2 agrees at 8 bases. Unmatched junction bases numbered 3, after V lost 1 base and J lost 4 bases. The CDR3 spans 15 residues. Germline CDR1 and CDR2: SEHNR and FQNEAQ (reference sequence).